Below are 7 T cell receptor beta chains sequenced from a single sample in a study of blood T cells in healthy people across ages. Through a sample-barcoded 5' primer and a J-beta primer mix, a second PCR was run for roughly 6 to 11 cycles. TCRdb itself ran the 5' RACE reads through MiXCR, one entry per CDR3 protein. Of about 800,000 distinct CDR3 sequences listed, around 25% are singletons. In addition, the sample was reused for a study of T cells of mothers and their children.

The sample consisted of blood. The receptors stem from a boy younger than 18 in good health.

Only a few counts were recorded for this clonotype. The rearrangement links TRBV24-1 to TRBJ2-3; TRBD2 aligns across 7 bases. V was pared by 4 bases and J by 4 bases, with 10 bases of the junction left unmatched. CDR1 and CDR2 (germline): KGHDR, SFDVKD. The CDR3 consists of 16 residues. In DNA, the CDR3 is TGTGCCACCAGTGAGGGAGGGGCAGGTTCTTCAGATACGCAGTATTTT. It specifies CATSEGGAGSSDTQYF.

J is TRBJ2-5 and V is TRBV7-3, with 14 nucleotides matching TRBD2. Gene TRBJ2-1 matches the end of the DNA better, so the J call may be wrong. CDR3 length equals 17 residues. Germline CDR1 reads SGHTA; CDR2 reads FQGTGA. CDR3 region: CASSSLPGLAGDDEQFF. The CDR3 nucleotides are TGTGCCAGCAGCTCCTTACCGGGACTAGCGGGGGACGATGAGCAGTTCTTC.

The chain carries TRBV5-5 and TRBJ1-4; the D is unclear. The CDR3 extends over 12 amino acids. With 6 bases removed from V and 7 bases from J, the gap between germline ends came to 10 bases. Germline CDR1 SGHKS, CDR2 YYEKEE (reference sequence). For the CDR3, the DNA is TGTGCCAGCACCGCCTGGGGTGAAAAACTGTTTTTT. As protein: CASTAWGEKLFF.

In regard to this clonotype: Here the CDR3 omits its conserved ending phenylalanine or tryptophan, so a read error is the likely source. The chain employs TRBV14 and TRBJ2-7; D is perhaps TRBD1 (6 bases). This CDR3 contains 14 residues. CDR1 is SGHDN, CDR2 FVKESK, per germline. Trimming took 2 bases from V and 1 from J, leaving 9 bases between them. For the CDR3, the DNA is TGTGCCAGCAGCCAATCAGGGGAATCCTACGAGCAGTACTCC. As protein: CASSQSGESYEQYS.

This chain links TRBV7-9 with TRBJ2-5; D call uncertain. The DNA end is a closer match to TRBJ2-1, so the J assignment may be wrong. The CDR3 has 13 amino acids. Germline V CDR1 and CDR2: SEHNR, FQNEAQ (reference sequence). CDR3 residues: CASSGPGSYEQFF. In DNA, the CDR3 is TGTGCCAGCAGCGGACCCGGGTCTTATGAGCAGTTCTTC.

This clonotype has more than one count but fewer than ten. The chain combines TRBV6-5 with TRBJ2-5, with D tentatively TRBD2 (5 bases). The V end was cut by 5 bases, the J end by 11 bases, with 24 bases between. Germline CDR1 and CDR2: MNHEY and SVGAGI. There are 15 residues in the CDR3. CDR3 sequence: CASSPRGLESEEQYF. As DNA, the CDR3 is TGTGCCAGCAGTCCCCGAGGCTTGGAATCGGAGGAGCAGTACTTC.

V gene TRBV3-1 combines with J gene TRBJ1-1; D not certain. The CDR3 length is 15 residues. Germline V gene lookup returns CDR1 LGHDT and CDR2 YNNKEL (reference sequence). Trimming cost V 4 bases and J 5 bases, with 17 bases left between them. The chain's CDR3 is CASSRQLITGTEAFF. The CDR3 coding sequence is TGTGCCAGCAGCCGCCAACTGATTACGGGGACTGAAGCTTTCTTT.